This T cell receptor beta chain was documented in a study of T-cell reconstitution after alpha-beta-depleted transplantation in children. Overall study results and limits: Surviving recipient T cells and thymic progenitors underlay high day-60 TCRbeta diversity in some patients. It was newly produced T cells that mostly accounted for T-cell counts and diversity one year after transplant. Where alpha-beta T cells came from about two months after transplant was reportedly several hundred expanded graft clones.

For TCRbeta, the library was prepared with unique molecular identifiers. TCRdb reprocessed the PCR reads via MiXCR and lists one record per CDR3 protein. The sample has about 6,500 distinct CDR3 sequences, around 10% seen once. This clonotype was recorded many times. The antigen remains undetermined. Between the trimmed V and J ends, which lost 0 bases and 0 bases, there was a span of 17 bases. Germline CDR1 DFQATT, CDR2 SNEGSKA (reference sequence). The CDR3 consists of 18 residues. The clonotype originates from a child under two years old who had a stem cell transplant for acute myeloid leukemia, so the T cells may come from the graft donor. The sequencing used PBMCs, mostly from graft donor cells, collected 180 days after TCRalphabeta/CD19-depleted stem cell transplant. The V call is TRBV20-1, the J call TRBJ2-2; a possible D gene is TRBD1 (6 bases). In nucleotides, the CDR3 is TGCAGTGCTAGAGATCCCAAAAGGGGGTTCGCGAACACCGGGGAGCTGTTTTTT. Translated, it gives CSARDPKRGFANTGELFF.